This TCR beta chain was identified during a study of T-cell memory formation after mild COVID-19. Across the study: Each donor largely had its own TCR clusters.

Findings of the study overall: Pre-infection memory already had some responding clones, implying cross-reactive memory joined. Later expanders leaned CD4+, whereas clones that contracted between day 15 and 85 were balanced CD4/CD8.

TCR alpha and TCR beta cDNA libraries with sample barcodes and UMIs came from 5'RACE using constant-segment primers. TCRdb redid the calling of the 5' RACE reads with MiXCR, one entry per CDR3 protein. Here the sample spans 250,000 to 350,000 distinct CDR3 sequences, approximately 15% being singletons. This clonotype was observed a few times. Its antigen is unidentified. CDR3 length equals 16 residues. Trimming pared 5 bases from V and 2 bases from J, leaving 17 bases between. The specimen was PBMCs or a T cell subset sorted from them (not recorded which). The J gene is TRBJ2-3, the V gene TRBV12-3 or TRBV12-4; maybe TRBD2 (7 bases). This TCR derives from a man in his late teens or twenties who had mild COVID-19 (a few samples of this study predate the infection). Cell type and time point are not known. CDR3 amino acids: CASSAPRGGVTDTQYF. CDR3 nucleotide sequence: TGTGCCAGCAGTGCCCCGAGGGGGGGGGTCACAGATACGCAGTATTTT.